One and the same sample provided the 2 T cell receptor beta chains below, sequenced in a study of blood T cells in healthy people across ages. Using a J-beta primer mix together with a sample-barcoded 5' primer, a second PCR was run for roughly 7 to 12 cycles. MiXCR, applied by TCRdb to the 5' RACE reads, yields one record per CDR3 protein. The sample lists some 1.7 million distinct CDR3 sequences, 28% occurring once. The specimen sequenced was blood. The origin of the receptors is a woman aged 25-40 years in good health.

The genes are TRBV20-1 and TRBJ1-1; no definite D call. The germline V and J ends were trimmed by 3 bases and 4 bases, with 9 bases remaining between them. The CDR3 is 12 amino acids. Germline CDR1 DFQATT, CDR2 SNEGSKA (reference sequence). The CDR3 DNA follows: TGCAGTGCTAGGTCTGGGCCCACTGAAGCTTTCTTT. Protein product: CSARSGPTEAFF.

Concerning this clonotype itself: This CDR3 fails to terminate in the conserved phenylalanine or tryptophan, so it likely reflects a read error. This rearrangement joins TRBV12-3 or TRBV12-4 to TRBJ1-5; D might be TRBD1 (5 bases). This CDR3 has 13 amino acids. V lost 3 bases and J lost 5, with 8 bases in between. Written as DNA, the CDR3 is TGTGCCAGCAGTTTGGGGGGGGATCAGCCCCAGCATTCT. Translating gives CASSLGGDQPQHS.